These 18 T cell receptor beta chains came from one sample sequenced in a study of human T cells and chemical hapten exposure. Time point described: patch test 3, about 24 weeks after DPC sensitization. Noted treatment: therapeutic diphenylcyclopropenone sensitization with weekly scalp DPC. TCRdb re-called the RACE reads with MiXCR, one entry per CDR3 protein. This sample has approximately 60,000 distinct CDR3 sequences, with about 10% found just once. This sample comprised whole blood, obtained in connection with sensitization to the hapten diphenylcyclopropenone (DPC). These receptors originate from a woman in her 30s with alopecia areata. Some clones in this sample may be carry-over from other donors' samples.

The gene calls are TRBV28 and TRBJ1-2; no clear D gene. V lost 2 bases, J lost 4 bases, and 5 bases lay in between. The CDR3 spans 12 residues. Germline CDR1 is MDHEN and CDR2 is SYDVKM. The chain's CDR3 is CASSLQLYGYTF. The CDR3 DNA is TGTGCCAGCAGTTTACAGCTCTATGGCTACACCTTC.

This clonotype was found many times. The V gene is TRBV6-2 or TRBV6-3, the J gene TRBJ2-7, with D tentatively TRBD1 (6 bases). Germline CDR1 and CDR2: MNHEY and SVGEGT. Trimming removed 6 bases from V and 0 bases from J, with 15 bases in between. This CDR3 is 15 amino acids long. The CDR3 DNA is TGTGCCAGCAGGACAGGTACCTCAAGCTCCTACGAGCAGTACTTC. This codes for CASRTGTSSSYEQYF.

This clonotype was counted many times. The gene calls are TRBV20-1 and TRBJ1-2; D is perhaps TRBD1 (5 bases). The CDR3 loop spans 12 amino acids. The germline V and J ends were trimmed by 3 bases and 3 bases, with 8 bases remaining between them. Germline V gene sequence: CDR1 DFQATT, CDR2 SNEGSKA (reference sequence). CDR3 sequence (DNA): TGCAGTGCTAGTTCCAGGGACTATGGCTACACCTTC. Protein: CSASSRDYGYTF.

This clonotype was observed at least ten times. The rearrangement joins TRBV5-1 to TRBJ2-2; weak D call: TRBD2 (6 bases). The CDR3 contains 15 residues. Germline assignment: CDR1 SGHRS and CDR2 YFSETQ. Trimming removed 4 bases at V and 0 bases at J, with 10 bases between. As DNA, the CDR3 is TGCGCCAGCAGCGGGAGGTTCGCGAACACCGGGGAGCTGTTTTTT. It specifies CASSGRFANTGELFF.

V and J are TRBV7-3 and TRBJ2-3; 11 bases match TRBD2. There are 14 residues in the CDR3. Germline V lookup: CDR1 SGHTA, CDR2 FQGTGA. Trimming took 6 bases from V and 2 from J; bases not matched to a gene: 1. CDR3 DNA sequence: TGTGCCAGCAGACTAGCGGGAGACACAGATACGCAGTATTTT. It is translated as CASRLAGDTDTQYF. Drawing the rest from reference TRBV7-3 and TRBJ2-3, the complete variable domain is GAGVSQTPSNKVTEKGKYVELRCDPISGHTALYWYRQSLGQGPEFLIYFQGTGAADDSGLPNDRFFAVRPEGSVSTLKIQRTERGDSAVYLCASRLAGDTDTQYFGPGTRLTVL.

CDR3 in DNA: TGTGCCAGTAGTCCTCCCTCCGGGACAGGGTTCGATACGCAGTATTTT. This codes for CASSPPSGTGFDTQYF. This chain joins TRBV19 and TRBJ2-3, with 9 positions matching TRBD1. The ends lost 5 bases at V and 6 bases at J; junction bases unmatched: 12. Germline V gives CDR1 LNHDA, CDR2 SQIVND (reference sequence). CDR3 length: 16 residues.

This clonotype was detected many times. The chain joins TRBV10-3 to TRBJ1-5, with D unclear. V lost 5 bases and J lost 0, with 8 bases in between. CDR3 length equals 14 residues. CDR1 is ENHRY and CDR2 is SYGVKD in the germline V gene. CDR3 coding DNA: TGTGCCATCAGTATCAGCGATAGCAATCAGCCCCAGCATTTT. This codes for CAISISDSNQPQHF.

V gene TRBV4-3 combines with J gene TRBJ2-2; 7 bases are a match to TRBD2. This CDR3 region has 16 residues. Unmatched junction bases numbered 6, after V lost 1 base and J lost 4 bases. Germline V gene sequence: CDR1 LGHNA, CDR2 YSLEER. The CDR3 DNA follows: TGCGCCAGCAGCCAAGGTCGCGCTAGCGGCACCGGGGAGCTGTTTTTT. It yields the protein CASSQGRASGTGELFF.

This sequence joins TRBV20-1 and TRBJ1-6; 9 bases agree with TRBD1. CDR1 is DFQATT and CDR2 is SNEGSKA in the germline V gene (reference sequence). The junction had 10 bases not matched to a gene; V was cut back by 3 bases and J by 10 bases. This CDR3 spans 15 amino acids. CDR3: CSARAIQGAGSPLHF. The CDR3 nucleotides are TGCAGTGCTAGGGCTATACAGGGGGCTGGATCACCCCTCCACTTT.

This clonotype has only a few counts. V and J are TRBV2 and TRBJ2-6, with 8 bases that match TRBD1. The ends lost 4 bases at V and 2 bases at J; junction bases unmatched: 1. Germline V lookup: CDR1 SNHLY, CDR2 FYNNEI. This CDR3 comprises 15 residues. The CDR3 spells CASSVDRAGANVLTF. CDR3 DNA: TGTGCCAGCAGTGTGGACAGGGCTGGGGCCAACGTCCTGACTTTC.

The gene calls are TRBV20-1 and TRBJ2-1, with TRBD2 matching 12 bases. Germline CDR1 reads DFQATT; CDR2 reads SNEGSKA (reference sequence). The CDR3 covers 19 residues. V dropped 3 bases and J dropped 1; count of bases not matched to a gene: 13. CDR3 nucleotide sequence: TGCAGTGCTAGGGGGCTAGCGGGAGGGATTTTTAGGTCCTACAATGAGCAGTTCTTC. This sequence encodes CSARGLAGGIFRSYNEQFF.

The genes are TRBV5-1 and TRBJ2-2; 10 nucleotides line up with TRBD1. Germline CDR1 and CDR2: SGHRS and YFSETQ. Unmatched junction bases numbered 2, after V lost 4 bases and J lost 2 bases. The CDR3 has 15 residues. The CDR3 reads CASSPTGGNTGELFF. The CDR3 nucleotides are TGCGCCAGCAGCCCGACAGGGGGCAACACCGGGGAGCTGTTTTTT.

In its sample, this clonotype was seen a few times. The CDR3 coding sequence is TGCGCCAGCAGCTTGTTGCAGGGAGTTGGCGAGCAGTACTTC. Its translation is CASSLLQGVGEQYF. V gene TRBV5-1 combines with J gene TRBJ2-7; either TRBD1 or TRBD2 may fit D (5 bases each). The germline V and J ends were trimmed by 1 base and 6 bases, with 14 bases remaining between them. This CDR3 spans 14 amino acids. Germline CDR1 is SGHRS and CDR2 is YFSETQ.

This clonotype was picked up a small number of times. The J gene is TRBJ1-5, the V gene TRBV7-8; 9 positions match TRBD1. The CDR3 is made up of 20 amino acids. Trimming cost V 1 base and J 4 bases; bases outside gene matches: 17. Germline assignment: CDR1 SGHVS and CDR2 FQNEAQ. CDR3 DNA sequence: TGTGCCAGCAGCTTAGGCGTTCCGGGACAGGGCCCCTATCGGAATCAGCCCCAGCATTTT. Its protein product is CASSLGVPGQGPYRNQPQHF.

In this sample, this clonotype turned up many times. The chain is built from TRBV7-6 and TRBJ2-1; 10 positions match TRBD2. CDR3 length equals 17 residues. Germline CDR1 is SGHVS and CDR2 is FNYEAQ. Trimming at V came to 3 bases and at J to 7 bases, leaving 12 bases not matched to a gene. CDR3 sequence (DNA): TGTGCCAGCAGCTTTTCCAGGGCTAGCGGGAGCCGAAATGAGCAGTTCTTC. Its protein is CASSFSRASGSRNEQFF. Based on the CDR3 plus reference TRBV7-6 and TRBJ2-1, the full variable domain is GAGVSQSPRYKVTKRGQDVALRCDPISGHVSLYWYRQALGQGPEFLTYFNYEAQQDKSGLPNDRFSAERPEGSISTLTIQRTEQRDSAMYRCASSFSRASGSRNEQFFGPGTRLTVL.

This clonotype was detected ten times or more. The chain joins TRBV11-3 to TRBJ2-3; 8 bases align to TRBD2. Unmatched junction bases numbered 6, after V lost 1 base and J lost 0 bases. Germline assignment: CDR1 SGHNT and CDR2 YENEEA. CDR3 length equals 17 residues. CDR3 DNA: TGTGCCAGCAGCTTAGTCCTAGCGGGCGATAGCACAGATACGCAGTATTTT. Amino acids: CASSLVLAGDSTDTQYF.

At least ten counts were recorded for this clonotype. This chain links TRBV10-1 with TRBJ2-2, with 15 bases identical to TRBD2. The CDR3 runs 18 residues. Germline V gene sequence: CDR1 WNHNN, CDR2 SYGVQD (reference sequence). Trimming at V came to 6 bases and at J to 4 bases, leaving 9 bases not matched to a gene. The CDR3 sequence is CASRRTSGRAGGTGELFF. CDR3 bases: TGCGCCAGCAGGAGGACTAGCGGGAGGGCCGGGGGCACCGGGGAGCTGTTTTTT.

The chain is built from TRBV29-1 and TRBJ2-1; a possible D gene is TRBD1 (5 bases). With 3 bases removed from V and 3 bases from J, the gap between germline ends came to 12 bases. Germline CDR1 is SQVTM and CDR2 is ANQGSEA. This CDR3 is 14 amino acids long. CDR3 residues: CSVDNTGYYNEQFF. The CDR3 DNA reads TGCAGCGTTGATAACACAGGCTACTACAATGAGCAGTTCTTC.